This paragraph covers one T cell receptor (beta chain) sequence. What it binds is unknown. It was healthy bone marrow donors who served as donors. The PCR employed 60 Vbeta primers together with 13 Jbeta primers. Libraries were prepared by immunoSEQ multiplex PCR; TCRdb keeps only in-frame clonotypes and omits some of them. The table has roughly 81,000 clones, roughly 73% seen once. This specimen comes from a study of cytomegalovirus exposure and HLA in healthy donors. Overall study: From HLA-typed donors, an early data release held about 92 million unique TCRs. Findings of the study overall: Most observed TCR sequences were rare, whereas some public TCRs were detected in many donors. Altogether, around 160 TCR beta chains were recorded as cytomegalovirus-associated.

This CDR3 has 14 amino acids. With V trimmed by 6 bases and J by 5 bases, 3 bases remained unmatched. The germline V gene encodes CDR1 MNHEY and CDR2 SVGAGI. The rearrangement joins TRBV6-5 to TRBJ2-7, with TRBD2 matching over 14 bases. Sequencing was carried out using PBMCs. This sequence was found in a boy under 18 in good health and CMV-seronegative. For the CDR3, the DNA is TGTGCCAGCAGCGAGGGACTAGCGGGAGACGAGCAGTACTTC. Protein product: CASSEGLAGDEQYF.